Given below is one TCR beta chain in context. Its antigen is unknown. Germline V gene lookup returns CDR1 SGHDT and CDR2 YYEEEE. This CDR3 is 14 amino acids long. Libraries used 5'RACE template switching adding universal primer site and UMIs. TCRdb re-called the 5' RACE reads and gives one entry per CDR3 protein, without DNA. Its table lists hundreds of thousands of distinct CDR3 sequences. This entry comes from a study of T cells expressing NK-cell markers. At the level of the study: All TCR beta repertoires analysed originated from sorted CD3+CD56+NKG2C+, CD3+CD56+NKG2C- and CD3+CD56-NKG2C+ T cells.

The study, taken as a whole, reports: The share of CD8+ T cells held by dominant NKG2C+ clonotypes was about 1.0-8% in 5 or 6 donors. Where several donors were concerned, these clonotypes also led the CD3+CD56-NKG2C+ fraction.

The sequence came from a man aged 18-75 years in good health. V gene TRBV5-6 combines with J gene TRBJ1-6; TCRdb reports TRBD1, a call that lacks DNA to check it against. Sequencing input: blood T cells: a sorted CD56 or NKG2C T cell subset, CD4+ or CD8+ T cells, or bulk PBMC T cells (not recorded which). CDR3 region: CASSLRDRRPPLHF.